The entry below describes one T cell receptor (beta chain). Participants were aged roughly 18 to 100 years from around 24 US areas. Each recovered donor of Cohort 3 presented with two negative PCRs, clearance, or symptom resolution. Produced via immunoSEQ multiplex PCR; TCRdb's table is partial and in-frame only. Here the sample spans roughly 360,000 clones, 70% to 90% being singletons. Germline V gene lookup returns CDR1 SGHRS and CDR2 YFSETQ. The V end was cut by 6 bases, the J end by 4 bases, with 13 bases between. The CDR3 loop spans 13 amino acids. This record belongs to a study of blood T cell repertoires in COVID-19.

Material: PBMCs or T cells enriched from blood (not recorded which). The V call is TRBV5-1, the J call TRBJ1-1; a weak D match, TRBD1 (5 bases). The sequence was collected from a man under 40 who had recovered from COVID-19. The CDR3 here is CASKTQGGTEAFF. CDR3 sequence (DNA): TGCGCCAGCAAGACCCAGGGTGGCACTGAAGCTTTCTTT.